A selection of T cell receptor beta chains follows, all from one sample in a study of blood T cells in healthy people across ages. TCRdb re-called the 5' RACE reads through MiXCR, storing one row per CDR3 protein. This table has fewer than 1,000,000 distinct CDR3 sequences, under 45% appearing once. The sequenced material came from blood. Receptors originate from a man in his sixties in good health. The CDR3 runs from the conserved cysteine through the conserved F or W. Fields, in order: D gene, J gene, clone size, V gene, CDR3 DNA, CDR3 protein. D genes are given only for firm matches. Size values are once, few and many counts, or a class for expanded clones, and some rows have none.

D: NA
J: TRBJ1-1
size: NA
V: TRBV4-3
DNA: TGCGCCAGCAGCCAAAGGTCGGGAGGCCTGAACACTGAAGCTTTCTTT
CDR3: CASSQRSGGLNTEAFF

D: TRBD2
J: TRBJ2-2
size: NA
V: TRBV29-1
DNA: TGCAGCCCTCCCCTAGCGGGAGTTTGCACCGGGGAGCTGTTTTTT
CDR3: CSPPLAGVCTGELFF

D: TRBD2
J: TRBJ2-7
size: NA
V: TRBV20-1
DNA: TGCAGTGCCAAGCTAGCGGGGGCCCCCTACGAGCAGTACTTC
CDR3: CSAKLAGAPYEQYF

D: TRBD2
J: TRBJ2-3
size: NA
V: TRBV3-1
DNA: TGTGCCAGCAGCTCCATTGGGCTAGCGGGGGGGCCGGTACCAGATACGCAGTATTTT
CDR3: CASSSIGLAGGPVPDTQYF

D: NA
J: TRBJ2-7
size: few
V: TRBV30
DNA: TGTGCCTGGAGTACCTATTACGAGCAGTACTTC
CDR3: CAWSTYYEQYF

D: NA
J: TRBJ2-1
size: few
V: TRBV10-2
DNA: TGCGCCAGCAGTGAGCCACGAAATGGGGCTGGTGAGCAGTTCTTC
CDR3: CASSEPRNGAGEQFF

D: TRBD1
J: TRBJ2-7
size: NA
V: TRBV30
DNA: TGTGCCTGGAACGAGGGACAGATCTACGAGCAGTACTTC
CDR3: CAWNEGQIYEQYF

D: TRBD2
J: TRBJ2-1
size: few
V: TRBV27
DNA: TGTGCCAGCAGTTTATCCGGGGGGAGTGCCTACAATGAGCAGTTCTTC
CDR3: CASSLSGGSAYNEQFF

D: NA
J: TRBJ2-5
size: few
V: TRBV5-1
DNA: TGCGCCAGCAGCTTGAGGGGACACCCTCAGGTTGGAGAGACCCAGTACTTC
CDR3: CASSLRGHPQVGETQYF

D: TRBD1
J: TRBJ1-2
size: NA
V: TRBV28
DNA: TGTGCCAGCAGGGGGACAGCGGCAGTCACCTTC
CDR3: CASRGTAAVTF

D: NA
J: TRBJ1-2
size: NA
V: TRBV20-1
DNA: TGCAGTGCTAGGGAAGGGGTACGGGGTGGCTACACCTTC
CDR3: CSAREGVRGGYTF

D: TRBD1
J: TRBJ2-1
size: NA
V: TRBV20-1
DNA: TGCAGTGCCCCGTCGGACAGGGGGCACAATGAGCAGTTCTTC
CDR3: CSAPSDRGHNEQFF

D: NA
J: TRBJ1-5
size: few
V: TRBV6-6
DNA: TGTGCCAGCAGTTACTTAGGGGTGGCCAAAAAACAGCCCCAGCATTTT
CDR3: CASSYLGVAKKQPQHF

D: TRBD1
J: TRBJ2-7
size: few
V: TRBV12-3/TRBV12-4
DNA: TGTGCCAGCAGTTCCGGGACAGGGAATTTGAATGAGCAGTACTTC
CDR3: CASSSGTGNLNEQYF

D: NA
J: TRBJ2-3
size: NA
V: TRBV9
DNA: TGTGCCAGCAGCGTAGGGCTACTAGCCCCCCGGGATACGCAGTATTTT
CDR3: CASSVGLLAPRDTQYF

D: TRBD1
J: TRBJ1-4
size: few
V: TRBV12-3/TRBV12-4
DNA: TGTGCCAGCAGTTTTGGGGGGACAGGGGGCGAAAAACTGTTTTTT
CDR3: CASSFGGTGGEKLFF

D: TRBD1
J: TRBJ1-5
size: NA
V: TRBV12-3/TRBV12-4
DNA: TGTGCCAGCAGATCTACCGGGACAGGGGCGCGCCAGCATTTT
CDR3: CASRSTGTGARQHF

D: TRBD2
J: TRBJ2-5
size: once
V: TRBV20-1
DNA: TGCAGTGCTAGGAGCCTAAGGACTAGCTCCGAGACCCAGTACTTC
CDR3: CSARSLRTSSETQYF

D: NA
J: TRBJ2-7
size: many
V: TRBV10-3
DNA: TGTGCCATCAGTGACTCAGGCTCCTACGAGCAGTACTTC
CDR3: CAISDSGSYEQYF

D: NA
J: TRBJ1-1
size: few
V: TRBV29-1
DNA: TGCAGCGTTGGCCGTTCGGGCACAAACACTGAAGCTTTCTTT
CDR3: CSVGRSGTNTEAFF

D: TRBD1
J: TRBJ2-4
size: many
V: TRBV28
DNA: TGTGCCAGCAGCGGGACAGGGCTGGCCAAAAACATTCAGTACTTC
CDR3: CASSGTGLAKNIQYF

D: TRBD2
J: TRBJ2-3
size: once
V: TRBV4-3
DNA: TGCGCCAGCAGCCAAGATAGGCTAGCGGAGACTAGCACAGATACGCAGTATTTT
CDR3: CASSQDRLAETSTDTQYF

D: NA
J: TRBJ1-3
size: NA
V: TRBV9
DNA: TGTGCCAGCAGCCCCCCGGGGGTCGGAAACACCATATATTTT
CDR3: CASSPPGVGNTIYF

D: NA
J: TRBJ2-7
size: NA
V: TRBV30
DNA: TGTGCCTGGAGTAGCACAGGGTTCTACGAGCAGTACTTC
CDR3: CAWSSTGFYEQYF

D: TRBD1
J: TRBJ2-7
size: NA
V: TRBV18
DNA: TGTGCCAGCTCACCAGAAGGGACAGTCTTTTCCTACGAGCAGTACTTC
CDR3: CASSPEGTVFSYEQYF

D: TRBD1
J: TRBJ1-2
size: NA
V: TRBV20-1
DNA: TGCAGTGCTAGAGTACCCAGGGGGTCAGGGCGAAACTATGGCTACACCTTC
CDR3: CSARVPRGSGRNYGYTF

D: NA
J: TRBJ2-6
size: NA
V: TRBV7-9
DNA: TGTGCCAGCAGCTCAGGGATCTCTGGGGCCAACGTCCTGACTTTC
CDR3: CASSSGISGANVLTF

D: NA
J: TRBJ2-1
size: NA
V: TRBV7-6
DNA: TGTGCCAGCAGCTGGAACCCAGATTACTACAATGAGCAGTTCTTC
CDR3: CASSWNPDYYNEQFF

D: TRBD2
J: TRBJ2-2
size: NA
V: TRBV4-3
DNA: TGCGCCAGCAGCACTCGGCTAGCGGGGAACGCCGGGGAGCTGTTTTTT
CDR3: CASSTRLAGNAGELFF

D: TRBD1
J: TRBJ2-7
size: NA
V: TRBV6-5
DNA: TGTGCCAGCAGCTACTCAGCCAGGGGGCGTTCCCCTGAGGGCGAGCAGTACTTC
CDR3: CASSYSARGRSPEGEQYF

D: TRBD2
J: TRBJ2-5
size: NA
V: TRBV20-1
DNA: TGCAGTGCTAGACTAGCGGGGGTTGAGACCCAGTACTTC
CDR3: CSARLAGVETQYF

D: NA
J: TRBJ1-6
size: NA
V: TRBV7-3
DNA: TGTACCAGCAGCGCGACCGGGACACCCGATTCACCCCTCCACTTT
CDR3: CTSSATGTPDSPLHF

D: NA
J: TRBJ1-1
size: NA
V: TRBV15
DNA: TGTGCCACCAGCAGAGATAACAGGGTGGCTTTCTTT
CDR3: CATSRDNRVAFF

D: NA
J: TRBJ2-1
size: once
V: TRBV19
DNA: TGTGCCAGTAGCCGCGGTGCCTACTCCTACAATGAGCAGTTCTTC
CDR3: CASSRGAYSYNEQFF

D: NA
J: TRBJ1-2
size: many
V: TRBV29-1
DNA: TGCAGCGCTGGGAATAACTATGGCTACACCTTC
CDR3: CSAGNNYGYTF

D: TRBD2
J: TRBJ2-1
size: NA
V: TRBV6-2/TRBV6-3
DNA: TGTGCCAGCAGATCGTCTTTCATCGCGGGGGGGGATGAGCAGTTCTTC
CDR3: CASRSSFIAGGDEQFF